This T cell receptor beta chain is from a study of cytomegalovirus exposure and HLA in healthy donors (dated 2017 in TCRdb). Concerning the study at large: An earlier analysis of some 620 of the donors reported 250 to 350 Gb of sequence data and 117 million unique TCR beta sequences obtained from about 179 million T cells. An early release that covered about 640 HLA-typed donors contained about 300 gigabases of sequencing data and around 80 million unique TCR sequences. The genetic ancestry cluster associated with self-reported Caucasian donors included approximately 85% of the 398 genotyped donors. The study was designed to test whether signatures of past pathogen exposure could be identified by cataloging public T cell receptors. Using immunosequencing, the study profiled T cell repertoires from 666 subjects and related those repertoires to cytomegalovirus serostatus. Along with the roughly 670-subject first cohort, a separate validation cohort of over a hundred different subjects was used. High-throughput TCR immunosequencing, statistical association of individual TCRs with disease status, and machine learning were combined to predict cytomegalovirus infection status. A later analysis re-analyzed previously published TCR beta repertoires from 650 to 800 donors and added high-resolution HLA genotyping to study TCR occurrence patterns. In the later analysis, no new phenotypic data were used to find candidate immune exposures; instead, reliance was placed on TCR beta sequences and their occurrence across donors. In an earlier analysis of around 540 of the donors, high-throughput TCR beta sequencing was used to judge whether each TCR beta V gene segment behaved as functional or pseudogenic. Donor age, sex, ethnicity and CMV serostatus were collected together with the repertoire data. In a later genetic analysis, genome-wide SNP genotypes for about three fifths of the 666 donors were used, and that subset was treated as a discovery cohort. Every discovery cohort repertoire had been produced on one sequencing platform. HLA typing included class I and class II loci at four-digit resolution. The number of donors typed differed by locus, with about 629-640 for A, B, C, DRB1 and DQB1, 522 for DQA1, 600 to 610 for DPA1, and about 450 for DPB1. Roughly five DR-DQ haplotypes were treated as single units for association and clustering because of strong linkage in the cohort. Among approximately 370 genotyped donors of the cohort, an average of approximately 240,000 unique TCR beta nucleotide sequences was sequenced per donor, of which about 18% were non-productive. Findings and caveats that apply to the study as a whole: Presence/absence analyses assumed roughly uniform sequencing depth across donors, an assumption that may not hold. Some IMGT-functional V segments, including TRBV6-2 and TRBV6-3, could not be distinguished by the 87-base-pair reads and were therefore excluded. According to a later genetic analysis, donors in an Asian-associated ancestry cluster had fewer N-insertions in productive TCRs than the approximately 700-donor mean. Because counts were too low, roughly 16 rarely observed V segments, including chromosome 9 orphons, were left out of the earlier analysis of approximately 580 of the donors. Strong co-occurrence of HLA alleles, especially DR and DQ, made assigning TCR associations to individual alleles difficult. The authors suggested that the approach could potentially be generalized to other disease states and immunological phenotypes. The classifier was reported to diagnose cytomegalovirus status with high specificity and sensitivity in both the original and validation cohorts. A cluster of highly shared sequence variants was judged likely to represent a technical artifact of the sequencing pipeline. The cohort was sequenced for TCR beta chains only, and without alpha or paired-chain data the features that could be detected were limited. In a later genetic analysis, a missense DCLRE1C variant was associated with V-gene and J-gene trimming of TCR beta chains, and the association was replicated in an independent cohort. HLA typing was unavailable for some donors at each locus, so association tests used only the typed subset. Linkage disequilibrium might explain the correlated functional status among segregating V segments, but an unknown experimental factor could not be ruled out. Immune exposure information for the cohort was limited to CMV serostatus. In a later analysis, most CMV-associated TCR beta chains were found to appear HLA-restricted, with HLA associations seemingly driven largely by CMV exposure. The study listed approximately 160 TCR beta chains as associated with cytomegalovirus. At a false discovery rate of 0.05, a later analysis linked 16,951 TCR beta sequences to specific HLA alleles. Broadly in line with IMGT annotations, most TCR beta V segments showed up in productive rearrangements about 90% or about 30% of the time in an earlier analysis of some 590 of the donors. Several of the top co-occurrence clusters appeared to be linked to parvovirus B19, influenza, CMV and Epstein-Barr virus, according to a later analysis. A further reported finding was that TCR beta sequences accurately predicted the HLA-A and HLA-B alleles for most subjects in the first cohort. In a later analysis, HLA-associated TCR beta chains showed more clonal expansion and lower generation probabilities than non-associated chains that were equally common. According to a later analysis, TCR association rates differed among HLA loci, with DRB1 alleles showing the most associated TCRs and HLA-C alleles showing the fewest. A few of the identified cytomegalovirus-associated TCR beta chains were confirmed in vitro to be specific for cytomegalovirus antigens. Across donors, most TCR sequences were observed very rarely, whereas some public TCRs were present in many individuals.

The cohort comprised around 690 healthy bone marrow donors. Cohort members were all nominally healthy when sampled, although unrecorded immune exposures were likely present. The donor was CMV seropositive and was included in the group of 250 to 300 seropositive cohort members. Every donor gave a peripheral blood sample, and the peripheral blood mononuclear cells from that sample were used for TCR beta sequencing. The Qiagen DNeasy Blood Extraction Kit was used to extract genomic DNA from the blood cell samples. Concerning this clone: There is no known antigen for this receptor. Base-call qualities are not available, and no considerably larger clone is one nucleotide away.

Library preparation was by the immunoSEQ multiplex PCR assay. For the multiplex PCR, a mixture combining 60 forward primers for TCR Vbeta segments and 13 reverse primers for TCR Jbeta segments was used. A multiplex PCR assay on genomic DNA amplified the CDR3 region of rearranged TCR beta genes. On the Illumina HiSeq System, the amplified TCR beta libraries were sequenced as 87-base-pair reads. Processing in the source paper ran as follows. Across the roughly 640 repertoires, a later analysis counted some 81 million unique TCR beta chains, roughly 11 million of which were shared by at least two donors. Raw reads were error-corrected and collapsed into unique sequences by a nearest-neighbor algorithm in which closely related sequences were merged to remove PCR and sequencing errors. Alignment of CDR3 sequences to IMGT reference sequences was used to assign V, D and J gene segments. For a sequence to be retained, a match of at least six nucleotides to both a V gene segment and a J gene segment was required. Rearrangements were classified as productive when the CDR3 lacked stop codons and remained in frame with V and J, and all other rearrangements were classified as non-productive. CDR3 was defined by IMGT convention, running from the second conserved V-encoded cysteine to the conserved J-encoded phenylalanine. The earlier analysis of about 560 of the donors excluded any sequence lacking an unambiguous match to a single V gene segment. An earlier analysis of fewer than 750 of the donors classified V segments as functional when productive rearrangements were above 56.7% and as segregating when the standard deviation between donors was above 5%. To diagnose cytomegalovirus status from the catalog of TCR beta chain sequences, a statistical classification framework was built. In a later analysis, TCR nucleotide sequences were compared against IMGT/GENE-DB human TR gene sequences so that V and J genes could be assigned. A later analysis assigned CDR3 sequences and most-parsimonious VDJ recombination scenarios with the TCRdist pipeline. In a later analysis, every TCR beta chain was defined by the combination of its CDR3 amino acid sequence and its V-gene family, and reads without a unique V-gene family were dropped. In a later analysis, around 650 highly shared, low-generation-probability nucleotide sequences were removed to address suspected cross-contamination and a sequencing artifact. For each public chain, a later analysis derived a clonal expansion index from normalized ranks of inferred template counts within each repertoire. A later analysis computed generation probabilities with a VDJ recombination model fitted to out-of-frame rearrangements, and checked the results against IGoR. Hypergeometric tests were used in a later analysis to score TCR-TCR, TCR-HLA and TCR-CMV co-occurrence, with a repertoire-size bias correction applied to the TCR pairs. To estimate false discovery rates, a later analysis permuted the HLA or CMV assignments 20 times. In a later analysis, co-occurring TCRs were grouped using DBSCAN, and TCRdist sequence similarity was added for clustering within HLA-allele-positive subsets. For co-occurrence clustering, repertoires with fewer than 30,000 or more than 120,000 public chains were excluded, along with about five repertoires with anomalous nucleotide sharing. Imported from immuneACCESS, the table was reduced by TCRdb to in-frame sequences with V and J called. These copies leave out some clones; in studies compared against another copy, an unresolved V gene accounts for under half, and the cause of the remainder is not known. The V and J calls and the clone size are those of that table, but D and trimming were determined from the DNA. The sample contains 150,000 or so clones, 82% of them found a single time. The biggest ten clones account for approximately 6.3% of the sample.

V loses 7 bases at its end and J loses 5 bases; junction bases beyond the gene matches: 11. There are 15 amino acids in the CDR3, from cysteine to phenylalanine inclusive. Just CDR3 DNA is preserved here, 45 bases in frame from base 1. CDR1 and CDR2 are read off the germline V gene as SGDLS and YYNGEE. This TCR was sampled from a woman in her forties or fifties in good health and CMV-seropositive. The chain couples TRBV9 to TRBJ2-1, and 8 junctional nucleotides match TRBD2. The sample was PBMCs. The CDR3 in this case is CASDGGVLSNNEQFF. Read as DNA, the sequence is TGTGCCAGCGACGGGGGGGTTCTTTCCAACAATGAGCAGTTCTTC.